This T cell receptor (beta chain) was documented in a study of tumor-infiltrating lymphocytes in localized non-small cell lung cancer. Study as a whole: The cohort mixed smokers and never-smokers, several histologies, and some post-neoadjuvant-chemotherapy samples. Study-level points and caveats: T-cell fraction did not differ between immunotypes IM1 and IM2. Higher tumor T cell infiltration than in uninvolved lung was supported by TCRbeta sequencing.

Sequencing was performed with immunoSEQ multiplex PCR; in TCRdb, only in-frame clones are kept and a portion is missing. Found here are 13,000 or so clones, around 72% of them singletons; the top ten hold about a tenth. A remark on this clone: Its specificity is not known.

The material sequenced was uninvolved lung tissue not adjacent to the tumor. This receptor was obtained from a human donor with non-small cell lung cancer.

CDR3 DNA: TGTGCCTGGAGTCCCGGAAAAACTGAAGCTTTCTTT. Its translation is CAWSPGKTEAFF. V and J are TRBV30 and TRBJ1-1; D remains ambiguous. This CDR3 contains 12 residues. CDR1 is GTSNPN and CDR2 is SVGIG in the germline V gene (reference sequence). Trimming took off 2 bases at V and 5 bases at J, with 9 bases between the two ends.